This passage covers 21 T cell receptor beta chains from one sample sequenced in a study of T cells in Graves' hyperthyroidism and ophthalmopathy. Amplification of TCR beta CDR3 regions was performed using RNA transcripts as template. HTBI primers were employed in a first-round RT-PCR of the TCR CDR3. TCRdb recomputed calls from the multiplex PCR reads with MiXCR, one row per CDR3 protein. The sample includes around 570,000 distinct CDR3 sequences, nearly 20% seen only once; the top ten take about half. The source material was blood. The receptors were sampled from a man aged 35-49 years with Graves' ophthalmopathy.

This clonotype was found a few times. V gene TRBV14 combines with J gene TRBJ1-2; 12 nucleotides line up with TRBD1. Germline V lookup: CDR1 SGHDN, CDR2 FVKESK. Unmatched junction bases numbered 14, after V lost 3 bases and J lost 3 bases. This CDR3 spans 19 amino acids. The CDR3 loop is CASSHHPGQGASIDYGYTF. The DNA for the CDR3 is TGTGCCAGCAGCCACCATCCGGGACAGGGGGCTTCTATTGACTATGGCTACACCTTC.

The table lists this clonotype with many counts. For the CDR3, the DNA is TGTGCCAGCAGCTTAGGAACCGGTAGTGAGCAGTTCTTC. It encodes CASSLGTGSEQFF. V gene TRBV7-9 combines with J gene TRBJ2-1; D not certain. CDR3 length: 13 amino acids. Trimming removed 1 base from V and 9 bases from J, with 10 bases in between. Germline CDR1 is SEHNR and CDR2 is FQNEAQ (reference sequence).

The J gene is TRBJ2-4, the V gene TRBV15; TRBD2 is a possible D gene (6 bases). The CDR3 sequence is 16 residues long. The ends were cut back, 0 bases at V and 7 bases at J, with 16 bases in the middle. Germline V lookup: CDR1 LNHNV, CDR2 YYDKDF (reference sequence). The CDR3 sequence is CATSRDIVPGGNIQYF. The CDR3 coding sequence is TGTGCCACCAGCAGAGATATTGTCCCAGGAGGGAACATTCAGTACTTC.

J is TRBJ2-7 and V is TRBV7-9, with a possible D match to TRBD2 (5 bases). Germline CDR1 SEHNR, CDR2 FQNEAQ (reference sequence). The ends were cut back, 5 bases at V and 2 bases at J, with 13 bases in the middle. The CDR3 has 14 residues. CDR3 residues: CASSLDLLPYEQYF. CDR3 DNA: TGTGCCAGCAGCCTGGACTTACTCCCCTACGAGCAGTACTTC.

With respect to this clonotype: Because it lacks the conserved phenylalanine or tryptophan at the end, this CDR3 is likely a read error. The rearrangement links TRBV20-1 to TRBJ2-2, with D unresolved. Trimming left V 5 bases short and J 1 base short, with 2 bases between. The CDR3 runs 11 residues. CDR1 DFQATT and CDR2 SNEGSKA come from the germline V gene (reference sequence). The CDR3, as DNA: TGCAGTGCTTGGAACACCGGGGAGCTGTTTCTT. It is translated as CSAWNTGELFL.

V is TRBV2 and J is TRBJ1-2, with D possibly TRBD1 on 6 matching bases. V was pared by 2 bases and J by 4 bases, with 17 bases between. Germline loops: CDR1 SNHLY, CDR2 FYNNEI. The CDR3 covers 16 residues. The CDR3 DNA follows: TGTGCCAGCAGTGAAAAAACAGGGAGGTCGGGCTATGGCTACACCTTC. Its translation: CASSEKTGRSGYGYTF.

V and J are TRBV4-1 and TRBJ1-4; D gene uncertain. Germline values: CDR1 MGHRA, CDR2 YSYEKL. The germline V and J ends were trimmed by 4 bases and 7 bases, with 10 bases remaining between them. The CDR3 contains 13 residues. CDR3 amino acids: CASSLSTAEKLFF. The CDR3 DNA sequence: TGCGCCAGCAGCCTGTCCACTGCTGAAAAACTGTTTTTT.

In its sample, this clonotype was seen a few times. The V gene is TRBV6-1, the J gene TRBJ1-5, with D perhaps matching TRBD1 (6 bases). V shed 5 bases and J shed 6 bases, with 17 bases lying between them. Germline assignment: CDR1 MNHNS and CDR2 SASEGT. CDR3 size: 15 residues. Written as DNA, the CDR3 is TGTGCCAGCAGTTATTTTTACAGGGTGAGTCAGCCCCAGCATTTT. It codes for CASSYFYRVSQPQHF.

This chain links TRBV28 with TRBJ1-2; tentatively, D is TRBD1 (6 bases). Germline V gene sequence: CDR1 MDHEN, CDR2 SYDVKM. This CDR3 comprises 15 residues. The V end was cut by 6 bases, the J end by 8 bases, with 22 bases between. In DNA, the CDR3 is TGTGCCAGCAGCCAAGACAGGCCAACCACGGGGGGCTACACCTTC. It specifies CASSQDRPTTGGYTF.

This rearrangement joins TRBV3-1 to TRBJ2-5, with 8 bases aligning to TRBD2. V was clipped by 5 bases and J by 5 bases; unmatched bases: 10. Germline CDR1 reads LGHDT; CDR2 reads YNNKEL (reference sequence). The CDR3 contains 15 residues. Here the CDR3 DNA reads TGTGCCAGCAGCTTTCAGCGGGGGCTCGGGGAGACCCAGTACTTC. This encodes CASSFQRGLGETQYF.

This clonotype was counted at least ten times. The genes are TRBV6-1 and TRBJ2-3; D is possibly TRBD1 (6 bases). V shed 7 bases and J shed 5 bases, with 19 bases lying between them. The CDR3 contains 15 residues. Looked up from germline, CDR1 is MNHNS and CDR2 is SASEGT. CDR3 amino acids: CASTAGVGAGDTQYF. Written as DNA, the CDR3 is TGTGCCAGCACTGCTGGTGTGGGGGCCGGAGATACGCAGTATTTT.

DNA of the CDR3: TGCAGTGCTAGAGATTGGACAGGGGCTGGGGGCAATCAGCCCCAGCATTTT. Amino acids: CSARDWTGAGGNQPQHF. This chain links TRBV20-1 with TRBJ1-5; 9 bases are a match to TRBD1. Germline V gene data show CDR1 as DFQATT and CDR2 as SNEGSKA (reference sequence). Trimming at V came to 0 bases and at J to 2 bases, leaving 8 bases not matched to a gene. The CDR3 is 17 residues long.

The genes are TRBV4-2 and TRBJ2-3, with D possibly TRBD1 on 5 matching bases. Looked up from germline, CDR1 is LGHNA and CDR2 is YNFKEQ. CDR3 size: 17 residues. With 1 base removed from V and 2 bases from J, the gap between germline ends came to 16 bases. The CDR3 region is CASSQVSQGPYTDTQYF. CDR3 nucleotides: TGTGCCAGCAGCCAAGTCTCCCAGGGTCCTTACACAGATACGCAGTATTTT.

This clonotype was recorded at least ten times. The J gene is TRBJ2-7, the V gene TRBV11-2, with unresolved D. Per germline, CDR1 SGHAT and CDR2 FQNNGV. V shed 6 bases and J shed 1 base, with 7 bases lying between them. The CDR3 spans 12 residues. CDR3 in DNA: TGTGCCAGCAGTTATTATTCCTACGAGCAGTACTTC. It specifies CASSYYSYEQYF.

The sample holds many counts of this clonotype. This chain joins TRBV7-2 and TRBJ2-3; 10 positions match TRBD2. The V gene's germline CDR1 is SGHTA and CDR2 FQGNSA. V was clipped by 1 base and J by 6 bases; unmatched bases: 7. This CDR3 comprises 16 residues. The CDR3 sequence is CASSLDASGRGDTQYF. DNA of the CDR3: TGTGCCAGCAGCTTAGACGCTAGCGGGAGAGGGGATACGCAGTATTTT. Complete variable domain (other parts from reference TRBV7-2 and TRBJ2-3): GAGVSQSPSNKVTEKGKDVELRCDPISGHTALYWYRQSLGQGLEFLIYFQGNSAPDKSGLPSDRFSAERTGGSVSTLTIQRTQQEDSAVYLCASSLDASGRGDTQYFGPGTRLTVL.

The gene calls are TRBV4-3 and TRBJ2-1; possibly TRBD2 for D (5 bases). The CDR3 length is 19 residues. V was cut by 0 bases and J by 3 bases, with 21 bases left in between. CDR1 is LGHNA, CDR2 YSLEER, per germline. CDR3 protein: CASSQDPRGQTPNYNEQFF. In nucleotides, the CDR3 is TGCGCCAGCAGCCAAGATCCGAGAGGGCAAACACCGAACTACAATGAGCAGTTCTTC.

This clonotype has a count of ten or more. The CDR3 protein is CSAAGHTPNYEQYF. The CDR3 region has the DNA TGCAGTGCTGCGGGTCACACGCCCAACTACGAGCAGTACTTC. The chain joins TRBV20-1 to TRBJ2-7, with a possible D match to TRBD2 (5 bases). Per germline, CDR1 DFQATT and CDR2 SNEGSKA (reference sequence). Trimming took off 5 bases at V and 3 bases at J, with 17 bases between the two ends. The CDR3 loop spans 14 amino acids.

This rearrangement joins TRBV5-1 to TRBJ2-7; D may be TRBD2 (5 bases). This CDR3 has 13 amino acids. Trimming removed 2 bases from V and 3 bases from J, with 9 bases in between. Germline V gene sequence: CDR1 SGHRS, CDR2 YFSETQ. The CDR3 region is CASSFSGLYEQYF. DNA of the CDR3: TGCGCCAGCAGCTTCAGCGGTCTCTACGAGCAGTACTTC.

This clonotype occurred a few times. The chain has TRBV15 and TRBJ2-5, with TRBD2 identical over 9 bases. CDR1 is LNHNV and CDR2 is YYDKDF in the germline V gene (reference sequence). The CDR3 has 18 residues. J lost 5 bases, V lost 2 bases, and 15 bases had no gene match. The chain's CDR3 is CATSRLVPSGRLGETQYF. For the CDR3, the DNA is TGTGCCACCAGCAGATTAGTACCCAGCGGGAGGTTGGGGGAGACCCAGTACTTC.

The J gene is TRBJ2-7, the V gene TRBV2, with 8 bases fitting TRBD1. Germline lookup yields CDR1 SNHLY and CDR2 FYNNEI. The CDR3 runs to 16 residues. Trimming removed 8 bases from V and 5 bases from J; junction bases left unmatched: 17. The chain's CDR3 is CASVGQGPSLGDEQYF. CDR3 coding DNA: TGTGCCAGCGTTGGACAGGGACCTTCTTTAGGAGACGAGCAGTACTTC. Full variable domain (rest looked up from reference TRBV2 and TRBJ2-7): EPEVTQTPSHQVTQMGQEVILRCVPISNHLYFYWYRQILGQKVEFLVSFYNNEISEKSEIFDDQFSVERPDGSNFTLKIRSTKLEDSAMYFCASVGQGPSLGDEQYFGPGTRLTVT.

V usage is TRBV2 and J usage is TRBJ1-6, with 8 bases that match TRBD1. The germline V gene encodes CDR1 SNHLY and CDR2 FYNNEI. V shed 4 bases, J shed 7 bases, and the junction held 6 bases outside the gene matches. This CDR3 has 15 residues. The CDR3 region is CASSAKGQANSPLHF. The CDR3 DNA reads as TGTGCCAGCAGTGCAAAGGGACAGGCCAATTCACCCCTCCACTTT.